This T cell receptor (beta chain) stems from a study of metastatic and nonmetastatic thyroid tumors (dated by TCRdb to between 2020 and 2021). For context, the study as a whole: Repertoires from peripheral blood and from tumor or nodule tissue samples of malignant and benign thyroid patients were compared.

No patient had received any treatment before thyroid surgery. Using T-cell receptor beta sequencing, the researchers looked back retrospectively at clinical samples from patients, gathered between about 2011 and 2019. Library construction relied on PCR. The sample was run on an Illumina HiSeq 4000. High-throughput sequencing was used to profile the TCR beta-chain CDR3 region of each patient. Turning to the authors' computational methods: The researchers built a classifier to tell apart papillary thyroid cancer patients with distant metastasis, based on CDR3 differences among clinicopathological groups. To measure repertoire diversity the researchers used the Shannon index, while the Morisita-Horn index served to gauge how similar the tumor and blood repertoires were. TCRdb reprocessed the public reads (quality trimming at Q25 with fastp, clone calling with MiXCR) and kept in-frame beta chains. These V and J calls are TCRdb output, not the study's own analysis. The table for this sample lists approximately 50,000 clones; about 4.2% of them were counted only once. The top ten constitute around a tenth of the sample.

This clone showed up many times. The antigen this receptor binds is unknown. It has no much larger one-base neighbor in the sample; base qualities were not kept. Including cysteine and phenylalanine, the CDR3 has 13 amino acids. The kept DNA is CDR3 alone, 39 bases in frame from the first base. The germline V gene yields SNHLY for CDR1 and FYNNEI for CDR2. The germline ends are 9 bases apart after V is trimmed by 1 base and J by 8 bases. The paper's findings and limits, for the study overall: In both blood and tumor samples, malignant tumors were reported to have significantly higher TCR beta diversity than benign nodules.

Recombination joined TRBV2 with TRBJ2-1; the D gene remains uncertain. The sequenced sample was blood. The receptor comes from a female donor with papillary thyroid cancer or a benign thyroid nodule (not recorded which). Some clones in this sample may be carry-over from other donors' samples. CDR3 reads: CASSEDYKDEQFF. The nucleotide sequence reads as follows: TGTGCCAGCAGTGAAGACTACAAGGATGAGCAGTTCTTC.